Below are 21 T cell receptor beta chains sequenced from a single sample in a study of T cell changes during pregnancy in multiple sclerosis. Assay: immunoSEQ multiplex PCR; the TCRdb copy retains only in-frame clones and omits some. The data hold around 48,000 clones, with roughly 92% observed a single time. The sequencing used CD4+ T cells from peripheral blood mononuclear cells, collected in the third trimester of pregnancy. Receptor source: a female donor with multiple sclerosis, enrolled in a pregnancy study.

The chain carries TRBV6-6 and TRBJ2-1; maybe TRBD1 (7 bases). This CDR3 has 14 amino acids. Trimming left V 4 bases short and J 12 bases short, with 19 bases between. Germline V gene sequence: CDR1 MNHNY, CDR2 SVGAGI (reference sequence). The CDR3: CASSSNSQGRWQFF. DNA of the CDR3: TGTGCCAGCAGTTCAAATTCACAGGGGAGGTGGCAGTTCTTC.

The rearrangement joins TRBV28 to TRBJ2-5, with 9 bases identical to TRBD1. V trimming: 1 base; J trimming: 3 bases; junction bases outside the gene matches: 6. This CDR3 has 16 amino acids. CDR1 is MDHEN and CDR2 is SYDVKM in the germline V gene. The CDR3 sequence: CASSLSGQGREETQYF. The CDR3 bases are TGTGCCAGCAGTTTATCGGGACAGGGAAGAGAAGAGACCCAGTACTTC.

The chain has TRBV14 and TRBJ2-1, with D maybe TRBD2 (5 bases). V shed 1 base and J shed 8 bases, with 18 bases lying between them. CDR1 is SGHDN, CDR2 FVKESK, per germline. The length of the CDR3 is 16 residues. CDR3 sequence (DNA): TGTGCCAGCAGCCAAGGCTTGACTACCCGACGGGATGAGCAGTTCTTC. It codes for CASSQGLTTRRDEQFF.

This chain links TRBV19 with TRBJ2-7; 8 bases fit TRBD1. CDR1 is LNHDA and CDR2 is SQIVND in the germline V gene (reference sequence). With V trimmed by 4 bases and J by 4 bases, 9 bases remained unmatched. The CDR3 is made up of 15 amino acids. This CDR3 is CASSTFSGQGYEQYF. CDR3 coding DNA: TGTGCCAGTAGTACGTTTTCCGGACAGGGTTACGAGCAGTACTTC.

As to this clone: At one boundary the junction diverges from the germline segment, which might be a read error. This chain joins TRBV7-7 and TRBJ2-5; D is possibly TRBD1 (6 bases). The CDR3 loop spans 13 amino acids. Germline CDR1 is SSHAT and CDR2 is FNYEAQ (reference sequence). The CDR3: CASSPGQRETQYF. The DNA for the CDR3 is TGTGCTAGCAGCCCAGGACAGCGGGAGACCCAGTACTTC.

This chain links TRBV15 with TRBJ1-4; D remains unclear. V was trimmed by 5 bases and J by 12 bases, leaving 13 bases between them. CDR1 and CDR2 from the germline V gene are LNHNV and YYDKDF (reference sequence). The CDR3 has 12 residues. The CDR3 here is CATSLEIGELFF. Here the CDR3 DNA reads TGTGCCACCAGCTTAGAAATCGGGGAACTGTTTTTT.

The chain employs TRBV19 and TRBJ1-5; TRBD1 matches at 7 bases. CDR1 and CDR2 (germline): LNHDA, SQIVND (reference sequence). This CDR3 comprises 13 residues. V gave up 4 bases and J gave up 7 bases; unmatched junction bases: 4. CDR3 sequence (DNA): TGTGCCAGTAGTAACACAGGGGAACAGCCCCAGCATTTT. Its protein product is CASSNTGEQPQHF.

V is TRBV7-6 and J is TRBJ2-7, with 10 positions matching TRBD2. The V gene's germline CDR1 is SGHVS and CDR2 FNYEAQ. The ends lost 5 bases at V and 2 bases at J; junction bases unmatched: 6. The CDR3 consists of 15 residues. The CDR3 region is CASSPGLAATYEQYF. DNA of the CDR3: TGTGCCAGCAGCCCCGGACTAGCGGCAACCTACGAGCAGTACTTC.

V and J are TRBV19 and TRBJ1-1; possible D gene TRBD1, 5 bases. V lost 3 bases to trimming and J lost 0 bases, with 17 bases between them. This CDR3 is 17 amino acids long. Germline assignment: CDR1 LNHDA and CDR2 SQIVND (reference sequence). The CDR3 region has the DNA TGTGCCAGTAGTATGATGGCTCCAGGGCCCCTGAACACTGAAGCTTTCTTT. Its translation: CASSMMAPGPLNTEAFF.

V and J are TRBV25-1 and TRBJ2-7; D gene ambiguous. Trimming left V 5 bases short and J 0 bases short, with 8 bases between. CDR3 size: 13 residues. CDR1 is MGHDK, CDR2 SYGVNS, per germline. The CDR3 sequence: CASSRGSSYEQYF. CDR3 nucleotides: TGTGCCAGCAGTCGAGGATCCTCCTACGAGCAGTACTTC.

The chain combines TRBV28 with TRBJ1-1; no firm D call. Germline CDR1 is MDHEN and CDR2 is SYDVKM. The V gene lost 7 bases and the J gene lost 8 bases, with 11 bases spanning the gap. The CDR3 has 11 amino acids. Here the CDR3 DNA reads TGTGCCAGCAAGGCTTTGGGCGAAGCTTTCTTT. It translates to CASKALGEAFF.

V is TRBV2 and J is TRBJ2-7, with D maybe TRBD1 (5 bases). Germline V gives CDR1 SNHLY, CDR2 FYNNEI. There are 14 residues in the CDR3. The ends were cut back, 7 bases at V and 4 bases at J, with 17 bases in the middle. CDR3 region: CASIPTRTSYEQYF. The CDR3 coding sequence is TGTGCCAGCATTCCGACCCGGACATCATACGAGCAGTACTTC.

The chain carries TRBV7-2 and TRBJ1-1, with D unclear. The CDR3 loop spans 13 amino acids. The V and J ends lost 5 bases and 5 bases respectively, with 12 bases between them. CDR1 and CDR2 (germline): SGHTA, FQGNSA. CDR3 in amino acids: CASSQTADTEAFF. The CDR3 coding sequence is TGTGCCAGCAGCCAAACCGCAGATACTGAAGCTTTCTTT.

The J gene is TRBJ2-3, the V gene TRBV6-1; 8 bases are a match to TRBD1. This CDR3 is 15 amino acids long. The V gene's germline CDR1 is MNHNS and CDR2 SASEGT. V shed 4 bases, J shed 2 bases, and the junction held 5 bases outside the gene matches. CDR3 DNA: TGTGCCAGCAGTGGGACAGGGCTAAACACAGATACGCAGTATTTT. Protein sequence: CASSGTGLNTDTQYF.

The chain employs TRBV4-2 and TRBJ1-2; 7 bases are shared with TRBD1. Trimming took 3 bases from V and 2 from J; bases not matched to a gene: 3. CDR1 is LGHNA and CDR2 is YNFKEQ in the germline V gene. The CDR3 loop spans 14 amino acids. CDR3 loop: CASSHGDSNYGYTF. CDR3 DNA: TGTGCCAGCAGCCATGGGGACAGCAACTATGGCTACACCTTC.

CDR3 bases: TGTGCCAGCAGTTCCACAAATGGACTTACCTACGAGCAGTACTTC. Protein: CASSSTNGLTYEQYF. The chain joins TRBV6-5 to TRBJ2-7; D perhaps matches TRBD2 (5 bases). Per germline, CDR1 MNHEY and CDR2 SVGAGI. V gave up 4 bases and J gave up 2 bases, with 15 bases separating them. The CDR3 loop spans 15 amino acids.

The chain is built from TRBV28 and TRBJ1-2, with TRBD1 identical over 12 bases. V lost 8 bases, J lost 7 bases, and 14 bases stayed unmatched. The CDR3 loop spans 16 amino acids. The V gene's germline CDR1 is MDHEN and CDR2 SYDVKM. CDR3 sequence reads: CASGTPGTGGSGGYTF. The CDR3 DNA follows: TGTGCCAGCGGAACCCCCGGGACAGGGGGCTCCGGTGGCTACACCTTC.

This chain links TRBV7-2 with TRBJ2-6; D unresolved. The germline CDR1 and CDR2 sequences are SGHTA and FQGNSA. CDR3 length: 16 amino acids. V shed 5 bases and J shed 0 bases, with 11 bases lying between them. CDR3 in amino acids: CASSPVGHSGANVLTF. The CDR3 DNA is TGTGCCAGCAGCCCAGTTGGGCACTCTGGGGCCAACGTCCTGACTTTC.

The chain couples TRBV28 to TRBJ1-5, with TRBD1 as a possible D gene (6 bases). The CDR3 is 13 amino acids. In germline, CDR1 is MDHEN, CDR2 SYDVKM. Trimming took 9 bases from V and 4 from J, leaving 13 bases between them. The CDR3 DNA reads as TGTGCCAGTTGTAGGGACACGAATCAGCCCCAGCATTTT. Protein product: CASCRDTNQPQHF. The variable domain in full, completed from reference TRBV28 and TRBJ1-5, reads DVKVTQSSRYLVKRTGEKVFLECVQDMDHENMFWYRQDPGLGLRLIYFSYDVKMKEKGDIPEGYSVSREKKERFSLILESASTNQTSMYLCASCRDTNQPQHFGDGTRLSIL.

The CDR3 loop is CASSLSETQYF. For the CDR3, the DNA is TGTGCCAGCAGCTTGAGCGAGACCCAGTACTTC. J is TRBJ2-5 and V is TRBV5-6; D unresolved. Trimming left V 1 base short and J 5 bases short, with 3 bases between. CDR3 size: 11 residues. Per the germline V gene, CDR1 is SGHDT and CDR2 is YYEEEE.

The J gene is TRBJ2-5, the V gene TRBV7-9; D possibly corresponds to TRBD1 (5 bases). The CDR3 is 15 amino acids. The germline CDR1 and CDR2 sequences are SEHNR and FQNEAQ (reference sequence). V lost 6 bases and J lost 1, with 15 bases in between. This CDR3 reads CASRDQGTLQETQYF. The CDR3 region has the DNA TGTGCCAGCAGGGACCAGGGTACCCTCCAAGAGACCCAGTACTTC.